These 5 T cell receptor beta chains were sequenced from one sample in a study of T cell repertoires in cytomegalovirus infection (dated by TCRdb to the late 2010s). Reading the label with the study, this specimen's treatment or condition is: in vitro stimulation with specific CMV peptide epitopes to enrich CMV-specific T cells. Instrument on record: Illumina HiSeq 1500. The public sequencing data were trimmed at Q25 with fastp and processed into clonotypes with MiXCR by TCRdb, which kept only in-frame beta chains. Duplicate CDR3 protein sequences are folded into a single record with the most common DNA and genes. In all, the sample holds nearly 700,000 distinct CDR3 sequences, and roughly 33% of those were seen once. The ten largest make up about 18% of the sample. The antigens for these receptors are not known. This sample comprised cultured PBMCs, obtained from culture after CMV antigen stimulation. The receptors come from a human donor in good health (CMV status not recorded). Some clones in this sample may be carry-over from other donors' samples.

This clonotype was counted at least ten times. The V gene is TRBV7-2, the J gene TRBJ2-4; D is undetermined. V gave up 5 bases and J gave up 0 bases, with 11 bases separating them. Germline V lookup: CDR1 SGHTA, CDR2 FQGNSA. The CDR3 loop spans 15 amino acids. The CDR3 DNA reads as TGTGCCAGCAGCCCCCAGACATTAGCCAAAAACATTCAGTACTTC. Translated, it gives CASSPQTLAKNIQYF.

V is TRBV6-7 and J is TRBJ1-2; perhaps TRBD1 as D (5 bases). TRBV6-7 is an ORF; its function is uncertain. CDR3 size: 15 residues. Trimming took 4 bases from V and 4 from J, leaving 16 bases between them. CDR3 protein: CASSSLLVGPYGYTF. CDR3 sequence (DNA): TGTGCCAGCAGTTCATTACTCGTGGGGCCCTATGGCTACACCTTC.

This rearrangement joins TRBV7-9 to TRBJ1-4, with TRBD1 matching over 7 bases. V trimming: 8 bases; J trimming: 3 bases; junction bases outside the gene matches: 6. Germline values: CDR1 SEHNR, CDR2 FQNEAQ (reference sequence). The CDR3 totals 14 residues. The CDR3 loop is CASREGAANEKLFF. CDR3 in DNA: TGTGCCAGCCGCGAGGGGGCCGCTAATGAAAAACTGTTTTTT.

Only a few counts were recorded for this clonotype. The chain combines TRBV9 with TRBJ1-3; no definite D call. The germline V gene has CDR1 SGDLS and CDR2 YYNGEE. The CDR3 covers 17 residues. V lost 0 bases, J lost 0 bases, and 13 bases lay in between. The CDR3 region is CASSVGWRSSSGNTIYF. As DNA, the CDR3 is TGTGCCAGCAGCGTAGGTTGGAGGTCCAGCTCTGGAAACACCATATATTTT.

The chain has TRBV27 and TRBJ1-5; the D is unclear. The CDR3 runs to 13 residues. V was clipped by 5 bases and J by 7 bases, with 12 bases between them. Germline V gene sequence: CDR1 MNHEY, CDR2 SMNVEV (reference sequence). CDR3 DNA: TGTGCCAGCAGTACCCTCCCACGGCAGCCCCAGCATTTT. Translated: CASSTLPRQPQHF.